This T cell receptor (beta chain) was found in a study of blood T cell repertoires in COVID-19. The overall study: COVID-19 samples from acute and convalescent phases originated in the United States, Italy and Spain. Nucleic acid was either cDNA or gDNA, and it came from T cells, B-cell-depleted T cells, or PBMCs.

The germline V gene encodes CDR1 SGHDN and CDR2 FVKESK. The CDR3 has 15 amino acids. After removal of 5 bases from V and 4 bases from J, the junction contained 7 bases not matched to a gene. Original processing notes: Counts of nucleated cells, estimated from reference gene primer amplification, were obtained. The method was immunoSEQ multiplex PCR; TCRdb's version includes in-frame clones alone and lacks a portion of them. From that table come the V and J calls and clone size; the DNA was used to work out D and trimming. The top ten hold roughly a sixth of the sample, which has 160,000 or so clones, around nine tenths seen once.

This TCR was sampled from a man aged 55-75 years with active or convalescent COVID-19. Sequenced sample: peripheral blood. This rearrangement joins TRBV14 to TRBJ1-4; 7 nucleotides agree with TRBD1. CDR3 loop: CASSTRTGFNEKLFF. CDR3 nucleotide sequence: TGTGCCAGCAGCACCCGGACAGGTTTTAATGAAAAACTGTTTTTT. The full variable domain, with the rest looked up from reference TRBV14 and TRBJ1-4, is EAGVTQFPSHSVIEKGQTVTLRCDPISGHDNLYWYRRVMGKEIKFLLHFVKESKQDESGMPNNRFLAERTGGTYSTLKVQPAELEDSGVYFCASSTRTGFNEKLFFGSGTQLSVL.